The clone carrying this T cell receptor beta chain turned up a few times. Germline CDR1 is MDHEN and CDR2 is SYDVKM. Between the trimmed V and J ends, which lost 6 bases and 6 bases, there was a span of 9 bases. The CDR3 loop spans 12 amino acids. The sample is drawn from a study of T cells in Graves' hyperthyroidism and ophthalmopathy. RNA transcripts served as the template for amplifying TCR beta CDR3 regions. Using the HTBI primer set, a first-round RT-PCR was run on the TCR CDR3. TCRdb used MiXCR to reprocess the multiplex PCR reads, holding one entry per CDR3 protein. The sample records more than 450,000 distinct CDR3 sequences, around 13% being singletons.

The chain employs TRBV28 and TRBJ2-1; D assignment may be TRBD1 or TRBD2 (5 bases each). The sample taken for sequencing was blood. The TCR originated in a woman in her thirties or forties with Graves' hyperthyroidism. In DNA, the CDR3 is TGTGCCAGCAGCCGGGACCCCAATGAGCAGTTCTTC. Its protein is CASSRDPNEQFF.